One and the same sample provided the 20 T cell receptor beta chains below, sequenced in a study of CD8 T cells in ankylosing spondylitis. General observations from the study: Several highly homologous variants formed a TCR beta motif that appeared characteristic of ankylosing spondylitis blood.

The antigens of these receptors remain unknown. TCRdb independently ran MiXCR on the 5' RACE reads; one entry per CDR3 protein. The table has just under 550,000 distinct CDR3 sequences, 9.5% to 15% seen once; the top ten hold approximately 7%. The sequencing input was blood, either unsorted or a sorted T cell fraction (not recorded which). All receptors come from a male donor with ankylosing spondylitis.

The gene calls are TRBV20-1 and TRBJ1-2, with TRBD1 matching 11 bases. V lost 0 bases, J lost 1 base, and 19 bases stayed unmatched. CDR1 and CDR2 from the germline V gene are DFQATT and SNEGSKA (reference sequence). The CDR3 runs to 21 residues. The DNA for the CDR3 is TGCAGTGCTAGAGATTTTGGCCTGGGGACAGGGGGTCGTTCGAGTAACTATGGCTACACCTTC. Protein sequence: CSARDFGLGTGGRSSNYGYTF.

The chain has TRBV7-9 and TRBJ2-7, with D perhaps TRBD2 (5 bases). The CDR3 length is 14 residues. Germline values: CDR1 SEHNR, CDR2 FQNEAQ (reference sequence). V dropped 1 base and J dropped 3 bases, with 10 bases sitting between them. CDR3: CASSLVLRGYEQYF. The DNA of the CDR3 is TGTGCCAGCAGCTTAGTCCTCCGGGGCTACGAGCAGTACTTC.

There are a few counts of this clonotype. The CDR3 DNA reads TGCAGTGCTAGCCTAGGAACCGACAGCGAAGCTTTCTTT. Translating it yields CSASLGTDSEAFF. The chain links TRBV20-1 to TRBJ1-1, with a possible D match to TRBD1 (5 bases). The V end lost 3 bases, the J end lost 8 bases, and 16 bases lay between the germline ends. This CDR3 comprises 13 residues. Germline-derived CDR1 and CDR2 are DFQATT and SNEGSKA (reference sequence).

The V call is TRBV7-6, the J call TRBJ2-3, with 10 bases lining up with TRBD1. CDR3 length: 16 residues. Germline V gives CDR1 SGHVS, CDR2 FNYEAQ. V was pared by 3 bases and J by 3 bases, with 6 bases of the junction left unmatched. CDR3 in DNA: TGTGCCAGCAGCTTCCTTGGACAGGGGGGGACAGATACGCAGTATTTT. Protein: CASSFLGQGGTDTQYF.

This clonotype was counted a few times. V usage is TRBV6-1 and J usage is TRBJ2-3; 9 bases agree with TRBD2. Germline CDR1 MNHNS, CDR2 SASEGT. The CDR3 loop spans 15 amino acids. The CDR3 is CGSRGYGGRADTQYF. The CDR3, as DNA: TGTGGCTCCAGGGGCTACGGCGGGAGGGCCGATACGCAGTATTTT.

This clonotype was seen only a few times. This rearrangement joins TRBV7-9 to TRBJ2-3; 14 bases line up with TRBD2. The V gene's germline CDR1 is SEHNR and CDR2 FQNEAQ (reference sequence). The CDR3 spans 17 residues. V lost 1 base and J lost 7; bases outside the gene matches: 7. The chain's CDR3 is CASSLEPGLAGVHTQYF. CDR3 coding DNA: TGTGCCAGCAGCTTAGAACCGGGACTAGCGGGAGTTCATACGCAGTATTTT.

For the CDR3, the DNA is TGTGCCAGCGGGGGAGGGGGCTATGGCTACACCTTC. Encoded protein: CASGGGGYGYTF. V and J are TRBV6-6 and TRBJ1-2, with a weak D call TRBD1 (6 bases). Between the trimmed V and J ends, which lost 8 bases and 4 bases, there was a span of 11 bases. This CDR3 region has 12 residues. Germline values: CDR1 MNHNY, CDR2 SVGAGI (reference sequence).

There are a few counts of this clonotype. The chain carries TRBV20-1 and TRBJ2-1; D not resolved. The V end was cut by 3 bases, the J end by 0 bases, with 18 bases between. This CDR3 has 17 amino acids. The V gene's germline CDR1 is DFQATT and CDR2 SNEGSKA (reference sequence). As DNA, the CDR3 is TGCAGTGCTAGGTCCGGGCTTTCCTCGAGCTCCTACAATGAGCAGTTCTTC. This gives the protein CSARSGLSSSSYNEQFF.

V usage is TRBV20-1 and J usage is TRBJ2-1; 9 bases map to TRBD2. V lost 3 bases, J lost 5 bases, and 5 bases stayed unmatched. Per the germline V gene, CDR1 is DFQATT and CDR2 is SNEGSKA (reference sequence). The CDR3 is made up of 14 amino acids. CDR3 in DNA: TGCAGTGCTAGTAGGGCTAGCGGGGACAATGAGCAGTTCTTC. Translating gives CSASRASGDNEQFF.

This clonotype appeared many times. The V gene is TRBV29-1, the J gene TRBJ1-1; D not resolved. With 3 bases removed from V and 4 bases from J, the gap between germline ends came to 15 bases. CDR1 is SQVTM and CDR2 is ANQGSEA in the germline V gene. This CDR3 is 14 amino acids long. CDR3 DNA sequence: TGCAGCGTTGATTGGGGAGAGGGCGGCACTGAAGCTTTCTTT. Translated: CSVDWGEGGTEAFF.

This clonotype was counted a few times. CDR3 sequence reads: CASSSTGWFEAFF. The CDR3 DNA reads as TGCGCCAGCAGCTCGACAGGGTGGTTCGAAGCTTTCTTT. The rearrangement links TRBV5-1 to TRBJ1-1; 7 positions agree with TRBD1. In germline, CDR1 is SGHRS, CDR2 YFSETQ. Trimming at V came to 3 bases and at J to 8 bases, leaving 7 bases not matched to a gene. The CDR3 runs 13 residues. Combining the CDR3 with reference TRBV5-1 and TRBJ1-1 gives the whole variable domain KAGVTQTPRYLIKTRGQQVTLSCSPISGHRSVSWYQQTPGQGLQFLFEYFSETQRNKGNFPGRFSGRQFSNSRSEMNVSTLELGDSALYLCASSSTGWFEAFFGQGTRLTVV.

The V call is TRBV11-2, the J call TRBJ2-5; 10 bases map to TRBD2. V gave up 1 base and J gave up 4 bases; unmatched junction bases: 12. The CDR3 covers 18 residues. Germline assignment: CDR1 SGHAT and CDR2 FQNNGV. CDR3: CASSLGVASGRVGETQYF. The CDR3 nucleotides read TGTGCCAGCAGCTTAGGGGTTGCTAGCGGGAGAGTAGGAGAGACCCAGTACTTC.

In this sample, this clonotype turned up a few times. The V gene is TRBV5-1, the J gene TRBJ1-4; tentatively, D is TRBD1 (5 bases). V lost 5 bases and J lost 0, with 14 bases in between. The CDR3 is 16 amino acids. Germline V gives CDR1 SGHRS, CDR2 YFSETQ. CDR3 DNA: TGCGCCAGCAGACAAACAGGCTATGCAACTAATGAAAAACTGTTTTTT. This encodes CASRQTGYATNEKLFF.

A remark on this clonotype: Its ends do not fully match the called genes, so a read error is possible. V usage is TRBV7-2 and J usage is TRBJ2-4; 9 bases map to TRBD1. The CDR3 runs to 13 residues. Germline values: CDR1 SGHTA, CDR2 FQGNSA. CDR3 nucleotide sequence: TGTGCCAGCAGCTTAACAGGGGGCTTTTTTTGGGACTTC. This sequence encodes CASSLTGGFFWDF.

This clonotype was seen a single time. One end of the junction varies from germline; a read error may be responsible. This chain connects TRBV20-1 to TRBJ2-7; D might be TRBD2 (5 bases). Per germline, CDR1 DFQATT and CDR2 SNEGSKA (reference sequence). This CDR3 is built from 13 residues. The CDR3 nucleotides read TGCGGTGCTATGACTACGACCATCTACGAGCAGTACTTC. It specifies CGAMTTTIYEQYF.

The sample holds a few counts of this clonotype. The gene calls are TRBV19 and TRBJ2-7, with 7 nucleotides matching TRBD2. Germline V gene data show CDR1 as LNHDA and CDR2 as SQIVND (reference sequence). Germline trimming cut 6 bases from V and 2 bases from J; bases unmatched to any gene: 13. The CDR3 is made up of 16 amino acids. CDR3 residues: CASSSHPGGRAYEQYF. For the CDR3, the DNA is TGTGCCAGTAGCTCTCACCCCGGGGGGAGGGCCTACGAGCAGTACTTC.

This clonotype was seen more than once but under ten times. The chain joins TRBV5-1 to TRBJ2-3; unclear D gene. Germline loops: CDR1 SGHRS, CDR2 YFSETQ. This CDR3 is 16 amino acids long. The V and J ends lost 0 bases and 3 bases respectively, with 14 bases between them. This chain's CDR3 is CASSLAGQARTDTQYF. The CDR3 nucleotides are TGCGCCAGCAGCTTGGCGGGCCAGGCCCGGACAGATACGCAGTATTTT.

The rearrangement links TRBV12-3 or TRBV12-4 to TRBJ2-1; 7 bases are shared with TRBD2. This CDR3 has 13 amino acids. J lost 10 bases, V lost 5 bases, and 8 bases had no gene match. The CDR3 loop is CASSLSTSAEQFF. In DNA, the CDR3 is TGTGCCAGCAGTCTTAGCACTAGCGCGGAGCAGTTCTTC.

J is TRBJ1-6 and V is TRBV5-4; 7 nucleotides agree with TRBD1. The CDR3 sequence is 15 residues long. V shed 0 bases and J 6 bases; nucleotides not matched to a gene: 3. Germline assignment: CDR1 SGHNT and CDR2 YYREEE (reference sequence). The CDR3, as DNA: TGTGCCAGCAGCTTGGAGGGGACAGTTAATTCACCCCTCCACTTT. Translated, it gives CASSLEGTVNSPLHF.

This clonotype was seen many times. The chain is built from TRBV11-1 and TRBJ2-5; D may be TRBD1 (6 bases). Germline V gives CDR1 SGHAT, CDR2 FQDESV (reference sequence). The CDR3 has 14 residues. Trimming pared 3 bases from V and 2 bases from J, leaving 10 bases between. CDR3 nucleotides: TGTGCCAGCAGCTTCGGACAGTCTCAAGAGACCCAGTACTTC. Encoded protein: CASSFGQSQETQYF.